These T cell receptor beta chains were read from a single sample in a study of T cell responses to AZD1222 COVID-19 vaccine. Measured with immunoSEQ multiplex PCR; TCRdb has only the in-frame clones, and not every one. The table shows about 120,000 clones, with about 90% occurring only once. The specimen was peripheral blood, collected 28 days after the second AZD1222 dose. The receptor set was obtained from an adult who received the AZD1222 COVID-19 vaccine. The CDR3 runs from the conserved cysteine through the conserved F or W. Fields, in order: D gene, clone size, V gene, J gene, CDR3 DNA, CDR3 protein. The D gene is left open where the match is weak. Not every row has a clone size; where given, it reads once, few, many or a size class.

D gene: .
clone size: .
V gene: TRBV30
J gene: TRBJ1-1
CDR3 DNA: TGTGCCTGGACAGGGGTGCAGAGGAACACTGAAGCTTTCTTT
CDR3 protein: CAWTGVQRNTEAFF

D gene: TRBD1
clone size: .
V gene: TRBV5-4
J gene: TRBJ1-5
CDR3 DNA: TGTGCCAGCAGCTTGGGACAGGGCTCTAATCAGCCCCAGCATTTT
CDR3 protein: CASSLGQGSNQPQHF

D gene: .
clone size: .
V gene: TRBV6-4
J gene: TRBJ1-2
CDR3 DNA: TGTGCCAGCAGTGAGACGTACAACCATCCCAGGGGCTACACCTTC
CDR3 protein: CASSETYNHPRGYTF

D gene: TRBD2
clone size: .
V gene: TRBV7-9
J gene: TRBJ2-6
CDR3 DNA: TGTGCCAGCAGCCCGTCAAGGGAGGGGAACTCTGGGGCCAACGTCCTGACTTTC
CDR3 protein: CASSPSREGNSGANVLTF

D gene: .
clone size: once
V gene: TRBV6-6
J gene: TRBJ2-1
CDR3 DNA: TGTGCCAGCAGCTCCGGGACGCCCTACAATGAGCAGTTCTTC
CDR3 protein: CASSSGTPYNEQFF

D gene: .
clone size: .
V gene: TRBV10-3
J gene: TRBJ1-3
CDR3 DNA: TGTGCCATCACCCCAGGGGATATCTCTGGAAACACCATATATTTT
CDR3 protein: CAITPGDISGNTIYF

D gene: .
clone size: few
V gene: TRBV3-1/TRBV3-2
J gene: TRBJ1-1
CDR3 DNA: TGTGCCAGCAGCCAAGTAACTACAGGGATGAACACTGAAGCTTTCTTT
CDR3 protein: CASSQVTTGMNTEAFF

D gene: .
clone size: once
V gene: TRBV18
J gene: TRBJ2-5
CDR3 DNA: TGTGCCAGCTCACCACAAGGGGAAGCGCAAGAGACCCAGTACTTC
CDR3 protein: CASSPQGEAQETQYF

D gene: .
clone size: .
V gene: TRBV5-6
J gene: TRBJ2-3
CDR3 DNA: TGTGCCAGCAGCTTGGATATCAGGGGAGATACGCAGTATTTT
CDR3 protein: CASSLDIRGDTQYF

D gene: TRBD2
clone size: .
V gene: TRBV2
J gene: TRBJ2-1
CDR3 DNA: TGTGCCAGCGCTCTGGAAGCGGGATATGACAATGAGCAGTTCTTC
CDR3 protein: CASALEAGYDNEQFF

D gene: .
clone size: .
V gene: TRBV9
J gene: TRBJ1-3
CDR3 DNA: TGTGCCAGCAGCGTCGCTGGGGCTGGAAACACCATATATTTT
CDR3 protein: CASSVAGAGNTIYF

D gene: .
clone size: .
V gene: TRBV28
J gene: TRBJ2-1
CDR3 DNA: TGTGCCAGCGTGGGGGCCGAGGGGAATGAGCAGTTCTTC
CDR3 protein: CASVGAEGNEQFF

D gene: .
clone size: .
V gene: TRBV19
J gene: TRBJ1-5
CDR3 DNA: TGTGCCAGTAGCCCGGACCTCAATCAGCCCCAGCATTTT
CDR3 protein: CASSPDLNQPQHF

D gene: .
clone size: .
V gene: TRBV4-2
J gene: TRBJ1-1
CDR3 DNA: TGTGCCAGCAGCCAAGTGGGGGGCAGGGAAGCTTTCTTT
CDR3 protein: CASSQVGGREAFF